This T cell receptor beta chain was recovered during a study of OX40 agonist ivuxolimab in advanced cancers. Study as a whole: Six ivuxolimab dose levels, 0.01 to 10 mg/kg, were given intravenously every 2 weeks. Broader study findings: CD4+ T cells averaged fewer expanded clones than CD8+ T cells. At doses 0.1 to 3.0 mg/kg, CD4+ and CD8+ clones expanded.

On this clone: The antigen is not known.

The germline V gene has CDR1 SGHKS and CDR2 YYEKEE (reference sequence). The CDR3 covers 16 residues. V was clipped by 3 bases and J by 2 bases, with 16 bases between them. Profiled with immunoSEQ multiplex PCR; TCRdb holds only in-frame clones, not every one. Here the sample spans tens of thousands of clones, 75% to 90% being singletons. This chain links TRBV5-5 with TRBJ2-3; D may match TRBD1 or TRBD2 (5 bases each). This sample comprised CD4+ or CD8+ T cells sorted from blood, obtained in a trial of the OX40 agonist ivuxolimab. This sequence originates from an adult with an advanced solid tumor such as melanoma, head and neck, liver or kidney cancer. For the CDR3, the DNA is TGTGCCAGCAGCTCGGGACCCTCCCTTTTCACAGATACGCAGTATTTT. Its translation: CASSSGPSLFTDTQYF.